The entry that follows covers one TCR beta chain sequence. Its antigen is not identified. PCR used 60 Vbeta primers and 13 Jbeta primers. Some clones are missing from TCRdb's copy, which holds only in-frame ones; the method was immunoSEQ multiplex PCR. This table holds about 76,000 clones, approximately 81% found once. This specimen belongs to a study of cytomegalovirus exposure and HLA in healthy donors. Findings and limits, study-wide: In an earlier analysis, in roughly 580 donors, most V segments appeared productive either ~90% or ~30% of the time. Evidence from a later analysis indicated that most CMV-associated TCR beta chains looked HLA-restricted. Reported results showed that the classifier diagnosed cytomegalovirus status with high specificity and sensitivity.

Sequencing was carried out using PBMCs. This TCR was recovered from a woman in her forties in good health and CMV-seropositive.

This CDR3 reads CASSLDRDTEAFF. The CDR3 region has the DNA TGTGCCAGCAGCTTGGACAGAGACACTGAAGCTTTCTTT. The V call is TRBV7-3, the J call TRBJ1-1, with a possible D match to TRBD1 (6 bases). The CDR3 totals 13 residues. V was pared by 3 bases and J by 3 bases, with 8 bases between. Germline CDR1 SGHTA, CDR2 FQGTGA. The whole variable domain, filled in from reference TRBV7-3 and TRBJ1-1, reads GAGVSQTPSNKVTEKGKYVELRCDPISGHTALYWYRQSLGQGPEFLIYFQGTGAADDSGLPNDRFFAVRPEGSVSTLKIQRTERGDSAVYLCASSLDRDTEAFFGQGTRLTVV.